This T cell receptor beta chain was captured by sequencing in a study of vaccination and CD4 T cells after COVID-19. Study-wide background: Each post-COVID sample was drawn after diagnosis, and the median interval was approximately 100 days (range 35 to 161).

Documented treatment: roughly 11-day PBMC culture with coronavirus spike peptide pools or control peptides (ViraFEST assay). ViraFEST enlarged antigen-specific T cell populations with peptide pools and afterwards sequenced TCRs. Each well held under 2.5 million PBMCs in IL-2 (about 10 IU/ml) medium with 10 ug/ml peptide pools. As regards this clonotype: Its antigen is unknown.

Germline loops: CDR1 SGHNT, CDR2 YENEEA. This CDR3 is 13 amino acids long. V was shortened by 6 bases and J by 1 base, with 9 bases between the two germline ends. The Oncomine TCR Beta short-read assay was applied to DNA of cultured CD4+ T cells. MiXCR was run by TCRdb on the PCR reads, yielding one entry per CDR3 protein. The table lists 9,500 to 14,000 distinct CDR3 sequences, 29% of them singletons. The TCR comes from a human donor with COVID-19. Sequencing was carried out using cultured CD4+ T cells from blood. The rearrangement joins TRBV11-3 to TRBJ2-5, with a possible D match to TRBD2 (6 bases). CDR3 residues: CASSRDSQETQYF. In DNA form, the CDR3 reads TGTGCCAGCAGTCGGGACTCCCAAGAGACCCAGTACTTC.